This T cell receptor beta chain emerged from a study of T cells in Graves' hyperthyroidism and ophthalmopathy. Across the study: At the time of initial diagnosis and before any treatment, peripheral blood was collected.

The V and J ends lost 1 base and 9 bases respectively, with 10 bases between them. The CDR3 is made up of 14 amino acids. Per the germline V gene, CDR1 is LGHDT and CDR2 is YNNKEL (reference sequence). The hyperthyroidism patients had all been newly diagnosed, and their disease duration was under 2 months. Their ages ranged from 18 to 65 years. This clonotype came up many times. Authors of the study amplified TCR beta CDR3 regions from RNA transcripts. HTBI primers were the set used in a first-round RT-PCR of the TCR CDR3. One entry per CDR3 protein, called by TCRdb with MiXCR from the multiplex PCR reads. The table lists about 720,000 distinct CDR3 sequences, approximately 19% of them singletons.

The sequenced sample was blood. The source is a woman aged 45-59 years with Graves' hyperthyroidism that later progressed to Graves' ophthalmopathy. J is TRBJ1-6 and V is TRBV3-1; D gene ambiguous. CDR3 residues: CASSQGWVRSPLHF. The CDR3 nucleotides read TGTGCCAGCAGCCAAGGTTGGGTTCGTTCACCCCTCCACTTT.